The rows below give T cell receptor beta chains drawn from one sample of a study of blood T cell repertoires in COVID-19. Sequencing used immunoSEQ multiplex PCR; TCRdb keeps in-frame clones, though not all of them. The sample has roughly 250,000 clones; around 89% are singletons. Material for sequencing was peripheral blood. The receptor set was obtained from a woman aged 40 to 49 with acute or convalescent COVID-19. CDR3s include the opening cysteine and the closing phenylalanine or tryptophan. Fields, in order: D gene, J gene, clone size, V gene, CDR3 protein, CDR3 DNA. The D gene is left open where the match is weak. Not every row has a clone size; where given, it reads once, few, many or a size class.

>-|TRBJ1-1|-|TRBV16
CASSQLGGSQNTEAFF
TGTGCCAGCAGCCAGCTTGGGGGCAGTCAGAACACTGAAGCTTTCTTT
>TRBD2|TRBJ2-4|once|TRBV9
CASGRGVGENIQYF
TGTGCCAGCGGCCGGGGGGTAGGCGAAAACATTCAGTACTTC
>-|TRBJ1-6|once|TRBV25-1
CASSGQGRNSPLHF
TGTGCCAGCAGTGGGCAGGGGAGAAATTCACCCCTCCACTTT
>-|TRBJ2-3|-|TRBV7-3
CASSPGGGATDTQYF
TGTGCCAGCAGCCCAGGAGGGGGGGCCACAGATACGCAGTATTTT
>TRBD1|TRBJ1-4|-|TRBV7-9
CASRLDREGEKLFF
TGTGCCAGCAGATTGGACAGGGAGGGGGAAAAACTGTTTTTT
>-|TRBJ1-2|-|TRBV10-2
CASSVISNYGYTF
TGCGCCAGCAGTGTCATTAGTAACTATGGCTACACCTTC
>-|TRBJ1-1|-|TRBV9
CASSSTTVSMNTEAFF
TGTGCCAGCAGCTCTACGACAGTCAGTATGAACACTGAAGCTTTCTTT
>-|TRBJ2-5|-|TRBV3-1/TRBV3-2
CASSQVTGGETQYF
TGTGCCAGCAGCCAAGTTACGGGTGGGGAGACCCAGTACTTC
>TRBD2|TRBJ2-5|once|TRBV24-1
CATSDLMGGGQETQYF
TGTGCCACCAGTGATTTGATGGGGGGGGGCCAAGAGACCCAGTACTTC
>TRBD2|TRBJ2-3|-|TRBV3-1/TRBV3-2
CASGLTSGITDTQYF
TGTGCCAGCGGGCTCACTAGCGGGATCACAGATACGCAGTATTTT
>-|TRBJ1-3|-|TRBV19
CASSMGSSGNTIYF
TGTGCCAGTAGTATGGGCAGCTCTGGAAACACCATATATTTT
>TRBD1|TRBJ1-6|-|TRBV2
CADRGDSRNSPLHF
TGTGCCGACCGAGGGGACAGCCGAAATTCACCCCTCCACTTT
>-|TRBJ2-3|-|TRBV4-2
CASSQDFGATDTQYF
TGTGCCAGCAGCCAAGATTTTGGGGCCACAGATACGCAGTATTTT
>-|TRBJ2-5|-|TRBV6-1
CASRPPGVETQYF
TGTGCCAGCAGACCTCCGGGGGTTGAGACCCAGTACTTC
>TRBD2|TRBJ2-5|-|TRBV11-3
CASSTSPSGGRQETQYF
TGTGCCAGCAGCACCAGCCCTAGCGGGGGCCGACAAGAGACCCAGTACTTC
>TRBD2|TRBJ2-1|-|TRBV9
CASSVRLAGGHNEQFF
TGTGCCAGCAGCGTCCGACTAGCGGGGGGCCACAATGAGCAGTTCTTC
>TRBD2|TRBJ2-2|-|TRBV27
CASSQPGRGGELFF
TGTGCCAGCAGTCAACCGGGGAGGGGCGGGGAGCTGTTTTTT
>TRBD1|TRBJ1-1|-|TRBV6-5
CASSYPTPGGTEAFF
TGTGCCAGCAGTTACCCGACTCCAGGGGGGACTGAAGCTTTCTTT
>TRBD2|TRBJ2-5|-|TRBV29-1
CSARTSGGAETQYF
TGCAGCGCCCGGACTAGCGGGGGGGCAGAGACCCAGTACTTC
>-|TRBJ1-6|-|TRBV9
CASSVEAGPSNSPLHF
TGTGCCAGCAGCGTAGAAGCAGGCCCTTCCAATTCACCCCTCCACTTT
>TRBD2|TRBJ2-1|-|TRBV5-1
CASSLVASGAYNEQFF
TGCGCCAGCAGCTTGGTTGCTAGCGGGGCCTACAATGAGCAGTTCTTC
>-|TRBJ2-1|few|TRBV9
CASSVDSSEQFF
TGTGCCAGCAGCGTAGATAGTTCTGAGCAGTTCTTC
>TRBD2|TRBJ2-2|-|TRBV9
CASSLRTSGGATGELFF
TGTGCCAGCAGCCTTCGGACTAGCGGGGGGGCGACCGGGGAGCTGTTTTTT
>-|TRBJ1-1|-|TRBV5-1
CASSLVQGGTEAFF
TGCGCCAGCAGCTTGGTGCAGGGAGGGACTGAAGCTTTCTTT
>-|TRBJ2-3|-|TRBV19
CASSIVRRPDTQYF
TGTGCCAGTAGTATAGTTCGGCGGCCAGATACGCAGTATTTT
>-|TRBJ1-1|-|TRBV5-4
CASSLVGGRAEAFF
TGTGCCAGCAGCTTGGTAGGGGGTCGCGCTGAAGCTTTCTTT
>TRBD2|TRBJ2-2|-|TRBV2
CASSLTSGGAAGELFF
TGTGCCAGCAGTCTAACTAGCGGGGGGGCCGCCGGGGAGCTGTTTTTT
>TRBD2|TRBJ2-5|-|TRBV5-1
CASSLGRTTSGQETQYF
TGCGCCAGCAGTCTGGGTAGGACGACTAGCGGCCAAGAGACCCAGTACTTC
>TRBD1|TRBJ1-2|few|TRBV5-1
CASKVGTGPDYGYTF
TGCGCCAGCAAGGTTGGGACAGGACCTGACTATGGCTACACCTTC
>TRBD2|TRBJ2-3|-|TRBV3-1/TRBV3-2
CASSQGLAGASTDTQYF
TGTGCCAGCAGCCAAGGACTAGCGGGAGCTAGCACAGATACGCAGTATTTT
>TRBD1|TRBJ2-1|few|TRBV6-5
CASSYTGDSYNEQFF
TGTGCCAGCAGTTACACAGGGGACTCCTACAATGAGCAGTTCTTC
>-|TRBJ1-2|-|TRBV6-5
CASSRTAQSVYGYTF
TGTGCCAGCAGCCGGACAGCTCAGTCGGTCTATGGCTACACCTTC
>-|TRBJ1-2|-|TRBV24-1
CATSDPDRGGIFGYTF
TGTGCCACCAGTGATCCGGACCGTGGGGGGATCTTTGGCTACACCTTC
>TRBD1|TRBJ1-1|once|TRBV5-1
CASSLEGQLNTEAFF
TGCGCCAGCAGCTTGGAGGGACAGTTGAACACTGAAGCTTTCTTT
>TRBD2|TRBJ2-1|-|TRBV5-1
CASSSRLADNEQFF
TGCGCCAGCAGCTCGCGACTAGCGGACAATGAGCAGTTCTTC
>TRBD2|TRBJ2-1|-|TRBV6-4
CASSVSGGAQHEQFF
TGTGCCAGCAGTGTCAGCGGGGGGGCCCAACATGAGCAGTTCTTC
>TRBD2|TRBJ2-1|-|TRBV18
CASSAIWTSGGRSEQFF
TGTGCCAGCTCCGCCATCTGGACTAGCGGGGGCCGCAGTGAGCAGTTCTTC
>-|TRBJ1-4|-|TRBV3-1/TRBV3-2
CASSQDWGVRKLFF
TGTGCCAGCAGCCAAGATTGGGGAGTACGAAAACTGTTTTTT
>TRBD1|TRBJ1-2|-|TRBV7-7
CASSPLGTGDGYTF
TGTGCCAGCAGCCCTCTCGGGACAGGGGATGGCTACACCTTC
>-|TRBJ2-1|-|TRBV9
CASSVGVQVTYNEQFF
TGTGCCAGCAGCGTAGGAGTTCAGGTTACCTACAATGAGCAGTTCTTC
>-|TRBJ1-5|once|TRBV6-5
CASIPPPGIPQHF
TGTGCCAGCATTCCTCCCCCGGGTATACCCCAGCATTTT
>-|TRBJ1-6|once|TRBV27
CASRLGLQNNSPLHF
TGTGCCAGCAGATTGGGCTTACAAAATAATTCACCCCTCCACTTT
>-|TRBJ1-5|-|TRBV20-1
CSASVSAGYNQPQHF
TGCAGTGCTAGTGTGTCGGCAGGGTATAATCAGCCCCAGCATTTT
>-|TRBJ1-6|-|TRBV30
CAWRSSYNSPLHF
TGTGCCTGGAGGAGCTCCTATAATTCACCCCTCCACTTT
>-|TRBJ2-1|-|TRBV13
CASSLAYEQFF
TGTGCCAGCAGCTTAGCGTATGAGCAGTTCTTC
>-|TRBJ2-5|-|TRBV4-1
CASSQDFGKETQYF
TGCGCCAGCAGCCAAGATTTCGGGAAAGAGACCCAGTACTTC
>TRBD1|TRBJ1-2|-|TRBV10-3
CAISDKDRGLIGYTF
TGTGCCATCAGTGACAAGGACAGGGGGTTAATTGGCTACACCTTC
>TRBD1|TRBJ1-2|-|TRBV6-1
CASSEWTGVTNYGYTF
TGTGCCAGCAGTGAGTGGACAGGGGTGACTAACTATGGCTACACCTTC
>-|TRBJ2-3|-|TRBV4-2
CASSQNRGGPDTQYF
TGTGCCAGCAGCCAGAATAGGGGGGGCCCAGATACGCAGTATTTT
>-|TRBJ1-1|-|TRBV4-1
CASSQGLTEAFF
TGCGCCAGCAGCCAAGGGCTCACTGAAGCTTTCTTT
>-|TRBJ1-1|-|TRBV13
CASKMTENTEAFF
TGTGCCAGTAAAATGACAGAGAACACTGAAGCTTTCTTT
>-|TRBJ2-6|-|TRBV18
CASSPPLAGGVSGANVLTF
TGTGCCAGCTCACCACCGTTGGCAGGCGGGGTATCTGGGGCCAACGTCCTGACTTTC